These 11 T cell receptor beta chains originate from one sample sequenced in a study of blood T cell repertoires in COVID-19. Clones were sequenced by immunoSEQ multiplex PCR, and TCRdb holds only the in-frame ones, with some missing. The data contain approximately 150,000 clones, approximately 88% of them seen just once; the ten biggest clones take up 5% to 6%. Sequenced: peripheral blood. The receptors originated from a human donor in a cohort sampled during active COVID-19.

The genes are TRBV28 and TRBJ2-7; 14 bases agree with TRBD2. Trimming at V came to 6 bases and at J to 5 bases, leaving 9 bases not matched to a gene. The CDR3 is 16 amino acids. Per the germline V gene, CDR1 is MDHEN and CDR2 is SYDVKM. The CDR3 loop is CASRTMGTSGGHEQYF. CDR3 bases: TGTGCCAGCAGAACGATGGGGACTAGCGGGGGCCACGAGCAGTACTTC.

The gene calls are TRBV28 and TRBJ2-7; D is possibly TRBD1 (5 bases). The CDR3 is 13 amino acids. CDR1 is MDHEN and CDR2 is SYDVKM in the germline V gene. The germline V and J ends were trimmed by 5 bases and 7 bases, with 15 bases remaining between them. This CDR3 reads CASSPRPQGEQYF. CDR3 sequence (DNA): TGTGCCAGCAGTCCCCGACCCCAGGGAGAGCAGTACTTC.

This chain links TRBV30 with TRBJ1-4; D is perhaps TRBD1 (5 bases). The germline CDR1 and CDR2 sequences are GTSNPN and SVGIG (reference sequence). CDR3 length equals 16 residues. V lost 3 bases and J lost 8, with 22 bases in between. CDR3 nucleotides: TGTGCCTGGAGCCAGAACTCAGGGATTAGGAAAGAAAAACTGTTTTTT. Protein sequence: CAWSQNSGIRKEKLFF.

The chain is built from TRBV11-3 and TRBJ1-5; possible D gene TRBD1, 6 bases. CDR1 and CDR2 (germline): SGHNT, YENEEA. V was shortened by 3 bases and J by 0 bases, with 18 bases between the two germline ends. This CDR3 has 18 residues. CDR3 nucleotide sequence: TGTGCCAGCAGCTTGAAGGGACATAGATTTGATAGCAATCAGCCCCAGCATTTT. Amino acids: CASSLKGHRFDSNQPQHF.

This chain uses TRBV7-2 with TRBJ2-5; 11 bases map to TRBD1. The V gene's germline CDR1 is SGHTA and CDR2 FQGNSA. The CDR3 consists of 15 residues. J lost 4 bases, V lost 8 bases, and 9 bases had no gene match. The CDR3 nucleotides are TGTGCCAGCCTTAGCGGACAGGGGGCTCTAGAGACCCAGTACTTC. The encoded protein is CASLSGQGALETQYF.

The J gene is TRBJ1-1, the V gene TRBV5-4; no clear D. V was shortened by 2 bases and J by 2 bases, with 4 bases between the two germline ends. The CDR3 is 12 amino acids. Germline V gene lookup returns CDR1 SGHNT and CDR2 YYREEE (reference sequence). The CDR3 DNA follows: TGTGCCAGCAGCTTTAAAAACACTGAAGCTTTCTTT. Protein product: CASSFKNTEAFF. The full variable domain, completed using reference TRBV5-4 and TRBJ1-1, is ETGVTQSPTHLIKTRGQQVTLRCSSQSGHNTVSWYQQALGQGPQFIFQYYREEENGRGNFPPRFSGLQFPNYSSELNVNALELDDSALYLCASSFKNTEAFFGQGTRLTVV.

The rearrangement uses TRBV7-2 and TRBJ2-2; 15 positions match TRBD2. Germline CDR1 SGHTA, CDR2 FQGNSA. V lost 5 bases and J lost 0; bases outside the gene matches: 7. The CDR3 contains 19 residues. The CDR3 bases are TGTGCCAGCAGCCCCAGGACTAGCGGGGGGGTATCGAACACCGGGGAGCTGTTTTTT. Its translation is CASSPRTSGGVSNTGELFF.

The V and J genes are TRBV6-4 and TRBJ2-2; D gene uncertain. Germline CDR1 reads MRHNA; CDR2 reads SNTAGT. The germline V and J ends were trimmed by 4 bases and 7 bases, with 10 bases remaining between them. The CDR3 length is 13 residues. The CDR3 DNA reads as TGTGCCAGCAGTGTCGAGACAATCGGGGAGCTGTTTTTT. Its translation: CASSVETIGELFF.

This chain joins TRBV11-3 and TRBJ1-2; no definite D call. V lost 3 bases to trimming and J lost 2 bases, with 16 bases between them. Germline-derived CDR1 and CDR2 are SGHNT and YENEEA. The CDR3 contains 16 residues. The CDR3: CASSLERYTVNYGYTF. CDR3 coding DNA: TGTGCCAGCAGCTTGGAAAGGTACACAGTGAACTATGGCTACACCTTC.

The chain uses TRBV24-1 and TRBJ1-5; 8 bases align to TRBD1. CDR3 length: 16 amino acids. With 3 bases clipped from V and 0 bases from J, the junction kept 3 bases outside the gene matches. The germline V gene encodes CDR1 KGHDR and CDR2 SFDVKD. This CDR3 reads CATSDGQGNSNQPQHF. CDR3 sequence (DNA): TGTGCCACCAGTGATGGACAGGGAAATAGCAATCAGCCCCAGCATTTT.

Turning to this clone: The same CDR3 also results from other DNA sequences found in this sample. This chain connects TRBV7-3 to TRBJ2-7; the match to TRBD2 covers 7 bases. Unmatched junction bases numbered 4, after V lost 1 base and J lost 1 base. Germline CDR1 and CDR2: SGHTA and FQGTGA. The CDR3 runs 15 residues. Here the CDR3 reads CASSLRAGPSYEQYF. Here the CDR3 DNA reads TGTGCCAGCAGCTTAAGAGCGGGACCGTCCTACGAGCAGTACTTC.